The 28 T cell receptor beta chains below all came from one sample that was sequenced in a study of T-cell memory formation after mild COVID-19. TCRdb analysed the 5' RACE reads with MiXCR anew, one entry per CDR3 protein. The sample records over 150,000 distinct CDR3 sequences, roughly 18% being singletons. Sequenced input: PBMCs or a T cell subset sorted from them (not recorded which). These receptors all come from a young man who had mild COVID-19 (a few samples of this study predate the infection). Cell type and time point are not known.

This chain connects TRBV4-3 to TRBJ2-5; D is undetermined. CDR1 LGHNA and CDR2 YSLEER come from the germline V gene. Trimming left V 0 bases short and J 7 bases short, with 9 bases between. This CDR3 spans 13 amino acids. The CDR3 DNA sequence: TGCGCCAGCAGCCAAGAGGGTAGTGGGACCCAGTACTTC. Translation: CASSQEGSGTQYF.

V is TRBV4-1 and J is TRBJ2-3, with TRBD1 identical over 7 bases. The J segment lost 8 bases and the V segment lost 5 bases, leaving 13 bases of the junction unmatched. CDR1 is MGHRA and CDR2 is YSYEKL in the germline V gene. CDR3 length equals 15 residues. The CDR3 DNA is TGCGCCAGCAGCAGCGAAGACAGGGTGGTGGGTACGCAGTATTTT. Residues: CASSSEDRVVGTQYF.

A few counts support this clonotype. The chain recombines TRBV5-1 with TRBJ2-7; D call uncertain. The germline CDR1 and CDR2 sequences are SGHRS and YFSETQ. The V end was cut by 3 bases, the J end by 0 bases, with 10 bases between. The CDR3 is made up of 14 amino acids. CDR3: CASSSPDGSYEQYF. The CDR3, as DNA: TGCGCCAGCAGCTCCCCGGACGGCTCCTACGAGCAGTACTTC. Full variable domain (outside the CDR3, taken from reference TRBV5-1 and TRBJ2-7): KAGVTQTPRYLIKTRGQQVTLSCSPISGHRSVSWYQQTPGQGLQFLFEYFSETQRNKGNFPGRFSGRQFSNSRSEMNVSTLELGDSALYLCASSSPDGSYEQYFGPGTRLTVT.

The J gene is TRBJ2-3, the V gene TRBV12-3 or TRBV12-4; D call uncertain. Trimming took 6 bases from V and 0 from J, leaving 16 bases between them. CDR3 length equals 16 residues. CDR3: CASSLRVITSTDTQYF. The DNA of the CDR3 is TGTGCCAGCAGCCTCCGGGTTATAACTAGCACAGATACGCAGTATTTT.

V gene TRBV7-2 combines with J gene TRBJ2-7; 10 bases match TRBD2. The CDR3 loop spans 15 amino acids. The germline CDR1 and CDR2 sequences are SGHTA and FQGNSA. V was pared by 2 bases and J by 0 bases, with 1 base of the junction left unmatched. The CDR3, as DNA: TGTGCCAGCAGCTTACTAGCGGGGGACTCCTACGAGCAGTACTTC. This translates into CASSLLAGDSYEQYF.

The rearrangement links TRBV7-9 to TRBJ2-7; the D gene could be TRBD1 or TRBD2 (5 bases each). This CDR3 has 13 residues. The germline gives CDR1 SEHNR, CDR2 FQNEAQ (reference sequence). V lost 4 bases and J 7 bases, leaving 14 bases between the germline ends. This CDR3 is CASSSGRSLEQYF. Here the CDR3 DNA reads TGTGCCAGCAGCTCGGGACGGAGCCTTGAGCAGTACTTC.

This clonotype appeared many times. This chain joins TRBV5-1 and TRBJ1-1, with a possible D match to TRBD1 (5 bases). CDR3 length equals 15 residues. Per the germline V gene, CDR1 is SGHRS and CDR2 is YFSETQ. V was cut by 0 bases and J by 3 bases, with 12 bases left in between. The CDR3 DNA is TGCGCCAGCAGCTTGGTTTTAGGGGCGGACACTGAAGCTTTCTTT. Translation: CASSLVLGADTEAFF.

V usage is TRBV6-1 and J usage is TRBJ1-2; 10 bases fit TRBD1. Germline V gives CDR1 MNHNS, CDR2 SASEGT. The V and J ends lost 5 bases and 1 base, in that order; junction bases with no gene match: 7. The CDR3 is 16 residues long. This chain's CDR3 is CASSRQGQGINYGYTF. CDR3 DNA sequence: TGTGCCAGCAGTAGACAGGGACAGGGGATTAACTATGGCTACACCTTC.

V usage is TRBV11-2 and J usage is TRBJ2-1; possible D gene TRBD1, 6 bases. In germline, CDR1 is SGHAT, CDR2 FQNNGV. V was cut by 5 bases and J by 4 bases, with 18 bases left in between. The CDR3 is made up of 16 amino acids. The CDR3 here is CASSPLTGPSYNEQFF. CDR3 nucleotides: TGTGCCAGCAGCCCTTTAACAGGGCCCTCGTACAATGAGCAGTTCTTC. Supplemented by reference TRBV11-2 and TRBJ2-1, the full variable domain reads EAGVAQSPRYKIIEKRQSVAFWCNPISGHATLYWYQQILGQGPKLLIQFQNNGVVDDSQLPKDRFSAERLKGVDSTLKIQPAKLEDSAVYLCASSPLTGPSYNEQFFGPGTRLTVL.

The chain has TRBV18 and TRBJ1-4; 9 bases are shared with TRBD1. V lost 4 bases and J lost 8; bases outside the gene matches: 5. Looked up from germline, CDR1 is KGHSH and CDR2 is LQKENI. The CDR3 length is 14 residues. The CDR3 sequence: CASSRGQGTEKLFF. CDR3 in DNA: TGTGCCAGCTCACGGGGACAGGGTACGGAAAAACTGTTTTTT. The whole variable domain, remainder taken from reference TRBV18 and TRBJ1-4, is NAGVMQNPRHLVRRRGQEARLRCSPMKGHSHVYWYRQLPEEGLKFMVYLQKENIIDESGMPKERFSAEFPKEGPSILRIQQVVRGDSAAYFCASSRGQGTEKLFFGSGTQLSVL.

There are a few counts of this clonotype. The chain couples TRBV7-2 to TRBJ2-5, with a tentative D call TRBD2 (5 bases). V dropped 2 bases and J dropped 0 bases, with 7 bases sitting between them. Germline V gene data show CDR1 as SGHTA and CDR2 as FQGNSA. The CDR3 runs to 14 residues. CDR3 residues: CASSLLTNQETQYF. DNA for the CDR3: TGTGCCAGCAGCTTATTGACTAACCAAGAGACCCAGTACTTC.

This clonotype has a handful of counts. V gene TRBV12-3 or TRBV12-4 combines with J gene TRBJ1-2, with a tentative D call TRBD1 (6 bases). V was cut by 6 bases and J by 3 bases, with 11 bases left in between. This CDR3 contains 13 residues. The CDR3 is CASRTTGYYGYTF. The CDR3 DNA reads TGTGCCAGCAGAACTACAGGGTACTATGGCTACACCTTC.

This clonotype was counted only a few times. V gene TRBV7-2 combines with J gene TRBJ2-7, with D tentatively TRBD1 or TRBD2 (5 bases each). CDR3 length: 15 amino acids. Trimming pared 6 bases from V and 7 bases from J, leaving 22 bases between. Germline V CDR1 and CDR2: SGHTA, FQGNSA. Written as DNA, the CDR3 is TGTGCCAGCAGTCGCCCCGAGACGGGACGGTGGGAGCAGTACTTC. Residues: CASSRPETGRWEQYF.

This clonotype was seen a handful of times. The chain joins TRBV5-1 to TRBJ2-3; D tentatively reads TRBD1 or TRBD2 (6 bases each). In germline, CDR1 is SGHRS, CDR2 YFSETQ. V was pared by 3 bases and J by 0 bases, with 14 bases between. The length of the CDR3 is 16 residues. CDR3 nucleotide sequence: TGCGCCAGCAGCTGGGGAAGGGGGGCTAGCACAGATACGCAGTATTTT. Encoded protein: CASSWGRGASTDTQYF.

This clonotype was seen ten or more times. The chain has TRBV7-2 and TRBJ2-1, with 10 bases identical to TRBD2. Germline assignment: CDR1 SGHTA and CDR2 FQGNSA. V dropped 1 base and J dropped 4; count of bases not matched to a gene: 1. This CDR3 spans 15 amino acids. In DNA form, the CDR3 reads TGTGCCAGCAGCTTAGTTAGCGGGGGGTACAATGAGCAGTTCTTC. It yields the protein CASSLVSGGYNEQFF.

The chain recombines TRBV6-5 with TRBJ2-4, with D uncertain. V was pared by 2 bases and J by 1 base, with 12 bases between. There are 16 residues in the CDR3. Germline V gene lookup returns CDR1 MNHEY and CDR2 SVGAGI. The CDR3 sequence is CASSYAAVGAKNIQYF. In nucleotides, the CDR3 is TGTGCCAGCAGTTACGCCGCGGTCGGGGCCAAAAACATTCAGTACTTC.

V gene TRBV20-1 combines with J gene TRBJ2-5; 12 nucleotides align to TRBD2. Germline V gene sequence: CDR1 DFQATT, CDR2 SNEGSKA (reference sequence). The CDR3 is 15 amino acids. J gave up 4 bases and V 2 bases, and 5 bases lay outside the gene matches. CDR3 amino acids: CSARHPTSGGETQYF. For the CDR3, the DNA is TGCAGTGCTAGACACCCGACTAGCGGGGGAGAGACCCAGTACTTC.

This clonotype showed up just a few times. The chain links TRBV7-2 to TRBJ2-3, with D tentatively TRBD2 (6 bases). Trimming took off 4 bases at V and 2 bases at J, with 13 bases between the two ends. The CDR3 length is 15 residues. Germline V gene data show CDR1 as SGHTA and CDR2 as FQGNSA. CDR3 amino acids: CASSSRLVLTDTQYF. The CDR3, as DNA: TGTGCCAGCAGCTCCCGACTAGTCCTCACAGATACGCAGTATTTT.

V is TRBV6-2 or TRBV6-3 and J is TRBJ2-1; D is perhaps TRBD1 (7 bases). This CDR3 contains 16 residues. The V gene lost 2 bases and the J gene lost 2 bases, with 13 bases spanning the gap. Per germline, CDR1 MNHEY and CDR2 SVGEGT. The CDR3 nucleotides are TGTGCCAGCAGTTACGGTGCAGGGGGGCCCTACAATGAGCAGTTCTTC. Translating it yields CASSYGAGGPYNEQFF.

The table lists this clonotype with a few counts. This rearrangement joins TRBV12-3 or TRBV12-4 to TRBJ2-1; 12 bases agree with TRBD2. J was trimmed by 10 bases and V by 5 bases; bases with no gene match: 21. This CDR3 region has 19 residues. The CDR3 bases are TGTGCCAGCAGTCCCAAGCACCCGGGACTAGCGGGCCAAAGGGGGGAGCAGTTCTTC. Translated, it gives CASSPKHPGLAGQRGEQFF.

In this sample, this clonotype turned up a few times. The rearrangement links TRBV5-4 to TRBJ2-1; TRBD2 aligns across 8 bases. J lost 6 bases, V lost 1 base, and 6 bases had no gene match. Per the germline V gene, CDR1 is SGHNT and CDR2 is YYREEE (reference sequence). CDR3 length equals 15 residues. The CDR3 reads CASSLTGTRPNEQFF. The CDR3 DNA reads as TGTGCCAGCAGCTTGACCGGGACTAGACCCAATGAGCAGTTCTTC.

The V call is TRBV7-9, the J call TRBJ2-3; D is tentatively TRBD1 or TRBD2 (5 bases each). Germline-derived CDR1 and CDR2 are SEHNR and FQNEAQ (reference sequence). Between the trimmed V and J ends, which lost 5 bases and 6 bases, there was a span of 18 bases. CDR3 length: 15 residues. CDR3 sequence reads: CASSDRGKGTDTQYF. In nucleotides, the CDR3 is TGTGCCAGCAGCGATCGAGGCAAGGGGACGGATACGCAGTATTTT.

This chain joins TRBV20-1 and TRBJ2-5; 12 nucleotides agree with TRBD2. CDR1 DFQATT and CDR2 SNEGSKA come from the germline V gene (reference sequence). The CDR3 is 14 amino acids. V lost 3 bases to trimming and J lost 5 bases; unmatched junction nucleotides: 4. CDR3 protein: CSASGLAGRETQYF. The CDR3 DNA reads TGCAGTGCTAGCGGACTAGCGGGGCGTGAGACCCAGTACTTC.

The V call is TRBV4-2, the J call TRBJ2-7, with D perhaps given as TRBD1 or TRBD2 (5 bases each). The CDR3 totals 16 residues. Germline CDR1 is LGHNA and CDR2 is YNFKEQ. Trimming pared 1 base from V and 2 bases from J, leaving 15 bases between. For the CDR3, the DNA is TGTGCCAGCAGCCAAGGGGAACACGGGGCGGCCTACGAGCAGTACTTC. This sequence encodes CASSQGEHGAAYEQYF.

This clonotype was counted between two and nine times. The chain carries TRBV5-1 and TRBJ2-1; 11 nucleotides agree with TRBD2. CDR1 is SGHRS, CDR2 YFSETQ, per germline. This CDR3 has 15 amino acids. The junction had 9 bases not matched to a gene; V was cut back by 4 bases and J by 9 bases. The CDR3 region has the DNA TGCGCCAGCAGCCTCACTAGCGGGGGTTCTTCTGAGCAGTTCTTC. This sequence encodes CASSLTSGGSSEQFF.

The chain is built from TRBV7-2 and TRBJ2-3; D is ambiguous. This CDR3 is 12 amino acids long. The V end was cut by 2 bases, the J end by 5 bases, with 5 bases between. Germline V gives CDR1 SGHTA, CDR2 FQGNSA. CDR3 amino acids: CASSLRVDTQYF. The CDR3 DNA is TGTGCCAGCAGCTTAAGGGTAGATACGCAGTATTTT.

J is TRBJ1-3 and V is TRBV6-5; D uncertain. V dropped 0 bases and J dropped 5 bases, with 14 bases sitting between them. The CDR3 is 16 amino acids. Germline CDR1 is MNHEY and CDR2 is SVGAGI. The CDR3: CASSYSAETKRNTIYF. The CDR3 DNA reads TGTGCCAGCAGTTACTCGGCAGAGACCAAACGAAACACCATATATTTT.

The V and J genes are TRBV12-3 or TRBV12-4 and TRBJ1-6; D is possibly TRBD1 (5 bases). The CDR3 consists of 14 residues. V dropped 4 bases and J dropped 9 bases, with 13 bases sitting between them. The CDR3 region has the DNA TGTGCCAGCAGTTGGGACGGGCTTTTTTCACCCCTCCACTTT. It specifies CASSWDGLFSPLHF.